One sample yielded the 24 T cell receptor beta chains listed below, sequenced in a study of T cells in localized non-small cell lung cancer. Using immunoSEQ multiplex PCR, the repertoire was profiled, and TCRdb retains in-frame clones only, with some absent. The table includes roughly 89,000 clones, approximately 91% detected once. This sample comprised PBMCs, obtained before any cancer treatment. These receptors originate from a woman aged 35 to 70 with stage II squamous cell lung carcinoma.

The rearrangement links TRBV27 to TRBJ2-1, with D perhaps assigned TRBD1 or TRBD2 (6 bases each). This CDR3 contains 15 residues. CDR1 MNHEY and CDR2 SMNVEV come from the germline V gene (reference sequence). Trimming removed 1 base at V and 9 bases at J, with 16 bases between. CDR3 coding DNA: TGTGCCAGCAGTTTATTACGGGGGCTCGTTGGTGAGCAGTTCTTC. This encodes CASSLLRGLVGEQFF.

The V call is TRBV2, the J call TRBJ2-1, with 13 bases fitting TRBD2. Germline V gene lookup returns CDR1 SNHLY and CDR2 FYNNEI. There are 16 residues in the CDR3. V was clipped by 6 bases and J by 8 bases; unmatched bases: 10. The CDR3 coding sequence is TGTGCCAGCAGGCCTTTACTAGCGGGAGGGCCGGATGAGCAGTTCTTC. Encoded protein: CASRPLLAGGPDEQFF.

The V and J genes are TRBV5-1 and TRBJ2-7; 14 bases are a match to TRBD2. The CDR3 has 17 amino acids. Germline loops: CDR1 SGHRS, CDR2 YFSETQ. The trim removed 3 bases at V and 1 base at J, leaving 6 bases unmatched. CDR3 loop: CASSWGLAGEKSYEQYF. DNA of the CDR3: TGCGCCAGCAGCTGGGGACTAGCGGGAGAGAAATCCTACGAGCAGTACTTC.

This clone was detected only once. The CDR3 region is CSVEVAARRYNEQFF. CDR3 DNA sequence: TGCAGCGTTGAAGTAGCAGCGCGACGGTACAATGAGCAGTTCTTC. The chain recombines TRBV29-1 with TRBJ2-1, with D hard to call. The CDR3 sequence is 15 residues long. V was cut by 1 base and J by 4 bases, with 14 bases left in between. Germline CDR1 SQVTM, CDR2 ANQGSEA.

V gene TRBV27 combines with J gene TRBJ1-6; 8 bases agree with TRBD1. The V gene end was trimmed by 3 bases and the J gene end by 0 bases; junction bases not matched to a gene: 7. CDR1 MNHEY and CDR2 SMNVEV come from the germline V gene (reference sequence). The CDR3 spans 18 residues. CDR3 region: CASSLSGQASSYNSPLHF. The CDR3 DNA reads as TGTGCCAGCAGTTTGTCGGGACAGGCTAGCTCCTATAATTCACCCCTCCACTTT.

This rearrangement joins TRBV5-1 to TRBJ2-1; TRBD1 might be the D (6 bases). Trimming took 5 bases from V and 6 from J, leaving 18 bases between them. From germline, CDR1 is SGHRS and CDR2 YFSETQ. The CDR3 length is 15 residues. CDR3 nucleotide sequence: TGCGCCAGCAGTTTAGGCCCAGGGGCCAGCAATGAGCAGTTCTTC. This gives the protein CASSLGPGASNEQFF.

This clone was seen once. J is TRBJ2-7 and V is TRBV6-5; 7 bases are a match to TRBD2. CDR1 is MNHEY and CDR2 is SVGAGI in the germline V gene. The CDR3 is made up of 15 amino acids. The V gene end was trimmed by 0 bases and the J gene end by 2 bases; junction bases not matched to a gene: 4. This CDR3 reads CASSYSGSGAYEQYF. CDR3 bases: TGTGCCAGCAGTTACTCCGGGAGCGGGGCCTACGAGCAGTACTTC.

This chain uses TRBV5-1 with TRBJ1-1; D may be TRBD1 (5 bases). Germline CDR1 and CDR2: SGHRS and YFSETQ. The V end was cut by 3 bases, the J end by 3 bases, with 15 bases between. CDR3 length equals 15 residues. CDR3 nucleotides: TGCGCCAGCAGCTGGGGCGGGGGAGGAGACACTGAAGCTTTCTTT. This codes for CASSWGGGGDTEAFF.

This CDR3 reads CASKRGGTDTQYF. CDR3 in DNA: TGTGCCAGCAAGCGGGGAGGCACAGATACGCAGTATTTT. This chain links TRBV2 with TRBJ2-3; TRBD2 agrees at 7 bases. Looked up from germline, CDR1 is SNHLY and CDR2 is FYNNEI. V dropped 7 bases and J dropped 1; count of bases not matched to a gene: 2. The CDR3 is 13 residues long.

The J gene is TRBJ1-2, the V gene TRBV27, with a possible D match to TRBD1 (6 bases). Between the trimmed V and J ends, which lost 10 bases and 5 bases, there was a span of 14 bases. In germline, CDR1 is MNHEY, CDR2 SMNVEV (reference sequence). The CDR3 loop spans 12 amino acids. CDR3 DNA: TGTGCCACCCTAAGGGGGGGGTATGGCTACACCTTC. Amino acid sequence: CATLRGGYGYTF.

This clone showed up just a few times. The chain combines TRBV25-1 with TRBJ2-3; 13 bases are shared with TRBD2. The junction had 9 bases not matched to a gene; V was cut back by 2 bases and J by 10 bases. The CDR3 loop spans 16 amino acids. From germline, CDR1 is MGHDK and CDR2 SYGVNS. DNA for the CDR3: TGTGCCAGCAGTGAAGGTACTAGCGGGGGGGCAGCTTCGCAGTATTTT. It codes for CASSEGTSGGAASQYF.

The V call is TRBV28, the J call TRBJ1-1; no reliable D call. CDR1 and CDR2 from the germline V gene are MDHEN and SYDVKM. CDR3 length: 11 amino acids. CDR3 sequence: CASVVFGEAFF. As DNA, the CDR3 is TGTGCGTCAGTGGTTTTTGGTGAAGCTTTCTTT.

J is TRBJ2-7 and V is TRBV28; D might be TRBD1 or TRBD2, each matching 6 bases. V lost 3 bases to trimming and J lost 6 bases, with 12 bases between them. CDR3 length: 13 residues. Germline-derived CDR1 and CDR2 are MDHEN and SYDVKM. Here the CDR3 DNA reads TGTGCCAGCAGTTTGGGGGGCCTCGGCGAGCAGTACTTC. It is translated as CASSLGGLGEQYF.

J is TRBJ2-5 and V is TRBV5-3; D remains unclear. TRBV5-3 is placed among ORFs of uncertain function. This CDR3 spans 11 amino acids. The V end lost 1 base, the J end lost 3 bases, and 1 base lay between the germline ends. The CDR3 DNA reads TGTGCCAGAAGCTTGAAAGAGACCCAGTACTTC. This translates into CARSLKETQYF.

The chain employs TRBV7-2 and TRBJ1-1; the D gene is possibly TRBD1 (6 bases). The V end was cut by 6 bases, the J end by 1 base, with 18 bases between. Germline CDR1 is SGHTA and CDR2 is FQGNSA. This CDR3 is built from 16 residues. The CDR3: CASRQRGGRGNTEAFF. DNA of the CDR3: TGTGCCAGCAGACAGAGGGGAGGCAGGGGGAACACTGAAGCTTTCTTT.

V is TRBV28 and J is TRBJ1-3; unclear D gene. The CDR3 is 13 residues long. CDR1 MDHEN and CDR2 SYDVKM come from the germline V gene. Between the trimmed V and J ends, which lost 7 bases and 8 bases, there was a span of 15 bases. DNA of the CDR3: TGTGCCAGCACCCCCCCGGGGAGGGACACCATATATTTT. It specifies CASTPPGRDTIYF.

The V and J genes are TRBV4-1 and TRBJ2-2; D might be TRBD1 or TRBD2, each matching 5 bases. V dropped 1 base and J dropped 3 bases, with 12 bases sitting between them. The CDR3 spans 16 residues. The germline V gene has CDR1 MGHRA and CDR2 YSYEKL. The CDR3 nucleotides are TGCGCCAGCAGCCAAGTTCCCCCGGGACACACCGGGGAGCTGTTTTTT. Its protein product is CASSQVPPGHTGELFF.

The chain has TRBV11-2 and TRBJ2-1; 7 nucleotides line up with TRBD1. J was trimmed by 12 bases and V by 3 bases; bases with no gene match: 2. The CDR3 is made up of 11 amino acids. CDR1 is SGHAT, CDR2 FQNNGV, per germline. The chain's CDR3 is CASSLTGTQFF. The CDR3 DNA sequence: TGTGCCAGCAGCTTGACAGGGACGCAGTTCTTC.

The V call is TRBV6-6, the J call TRBJ1-1; D possibly corresponds to TRBD1 (5 bases). V was cut by 2 bases and J by 5 bases, with 18 bases left in between. This CDR3 comprises 16 residues. Looked up from germline, CDR1 is MNHNY and CDR2 is SVGAGI (reference sequence). The DNA of the CDR3 is TGTGCCAGCAGTTACGGGGTGGGGCAGGGAGGGACTGAAGCTTTCTTT. This translates into CASSYGVGQGGTEAFF.

The V gene is TRBV29-1, the J gene TRBJ1-1; a weak D match, TRBD1 (6 bases). Trimming left V 3 bases short and J 0 bases short, with 20 bases between. Germline V gene lookup returns CDR1 SQVTM and CDR2 ANQGSEA. This CDR3 region has 17 residues. The CDR3 bases are TGCAGCGTTGACGGGAAGACAGGCAAGCCCTTGAACACTGAAGCTTTCTTT. It is translated as CSVDGKTGKPLNTEAFF.

The V call is TRBV6-6, the J call TRBJ1-2; a possible D gene is TRBD1 (5 bases). Germline loops: CDR1 MNHNY, CDR2 SVGAGI (reference sequence). Trimming removed 0 bases from V and 8 bases from J, with 13 bases in between. The CDR3 consists of 14 residues. This CDR3 reads CASSYSGTTYGYTF. DNA for the CDR3: TGTGCCAGCAGTTACTCGGGGACGACATACGGCTACACCTTC.

This clone has just a few counts. The chain recombines TRBV5-4 with TRBJ1-1, with D unresolved. The ends were cut back, 0 bases at V and 1 base at J, with 10 bases in the middle. The CDR3 has 15 residues. Germline V CDR1 and CDR2: SGHNT, YYREEE (reference sequence). CDR3 bases: TGTGCCAGCAGCTTGGCCCGGGCGGGGAACACTGAAGCTTTCTTT. This encodes CASSLARAGNTEAFF.

V gene TRBV6-6 combines with J gene TRBJ1-5, with D perhaps TRBD1 (6 bases). The CDR3 sequence is 15 residues long. The germline V gene encodes CDR1 MNHNY and CDR2 SVGAGI (reference sequence). The V end lost 6 bases, the J end lost 7 bases, and 19 bases lay between the germline ends. In nucleotides, the CDR3 is TGTGCCAGCAGCTGGACCGCGCAGGGGCGGCAGCCCCAGCATTTT. The encoded protein is CASSWTAQGRQPQHF.

The chain combines TRBV19 with TRBJ1-1; 7 nucleotides agree with TRBD1. CDR1 is LNHDA and CDR2 is SQIVND in the germline V gene (reference sequence). The V gene end was trimmed by 4 bases and the J gene end by 4 bases; junction bases not matched to a gene: 6. The CDR3 sequence is 14 residues long. As DNA, the CDR3 is TGTGCCAGTAGTACCCTGACAGGGTCCACTGAAGCTTTCTTT. Protein sequence: CASSTLTGSTEAFF. Full variable domain (missing parts from reference TRBV19 and TRBJ1-1): DGGITQSPKYLFRKEGQNVTLSCEQNLNHDAMYWYRQDPGQGLRLIYYSQIVNDFQKGDIAEGYSVSREKKESFPLTVTSAQKNPTAFYLCASSTLTGSTEAFFGQGTRLTVV.